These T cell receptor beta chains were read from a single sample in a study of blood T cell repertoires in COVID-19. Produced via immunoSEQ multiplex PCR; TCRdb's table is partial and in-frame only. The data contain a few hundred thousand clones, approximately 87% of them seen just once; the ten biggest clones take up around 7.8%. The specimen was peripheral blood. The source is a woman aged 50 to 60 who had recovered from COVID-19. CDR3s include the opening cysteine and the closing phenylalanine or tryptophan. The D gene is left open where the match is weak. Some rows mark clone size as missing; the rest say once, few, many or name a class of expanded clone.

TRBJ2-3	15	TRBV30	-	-	CAWSPGQGETDTQYF	TGTGCCTGGAGTCCGGGACAAGGAGAAACAGATACGCAGTATTTT
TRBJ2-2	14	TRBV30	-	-	CALTLATRAGELFF	TGTGCCTTGACGCTAGCGACAAGGGCCGGGGAGCTGTTTTTT
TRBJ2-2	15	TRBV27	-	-	CASRGSRSGSGELFF	TGTGCCAGCAGGGGATCGCGGTCGGGGTCTGGGGAGCTGTTTTTT
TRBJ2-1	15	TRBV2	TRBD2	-	CAIQGVAGLGDEQFF	TGTGCCATCCAGGGCGTAGCGGGGCTGGGGGATGAGCAGTTCTTC
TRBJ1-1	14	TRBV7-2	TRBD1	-	CASSFGQGRTEAFF	TGTGCCAGCAGCTTCGGACAGGGACGAACTGAAGCTTTCTTT
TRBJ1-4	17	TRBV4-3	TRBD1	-	CASSQDARGPGNEKLFF	TGCGCCAGCAGCCAAGATGCGAGGGGGCCAGGTAATGAAAAACTGTTTTTT
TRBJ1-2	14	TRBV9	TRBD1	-	CASSVLGQGSGYTF	TGTGCCAGCAGCGTACTGGGACAGGGAAGTGGCTACACCTTC
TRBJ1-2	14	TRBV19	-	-	CASSAGRDTQGYTF	TGTGCCAGTAGTGCGGGCCGGGACACGCAGGGCTACACCTTC
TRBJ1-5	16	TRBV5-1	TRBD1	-	CASSPTGGSPNQPQHF	TGCGCCAGCAGCCCGACAGGGGGCAGCCCCAATCAGCCCCAGCATTTT
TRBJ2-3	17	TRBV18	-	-	CASSPGVYGQTTDTQYF	TGTGCCAGCTCACCGGGGGTTTATGGACAGACCACAGATACGCAGTATTTT
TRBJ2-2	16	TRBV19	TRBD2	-	CASSTNLAGGSGELFF	TGTGCCAGTAGTACCAACCTAGCGGGAGGCTCCGGGGAGCTGTTTTTT
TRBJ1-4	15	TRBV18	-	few	CASSPQGQSNEKLFF	TGTGCCAGCTCACCACAGGGGCAGAGTAATGAAAAACTGTTTTTT
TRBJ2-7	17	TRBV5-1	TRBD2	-	CASSFQGTGTSSDEQYF	TGCGCCAGCAGCTTTCAGGGGACCGGGACTAGCTCCGACGAGCAGTACTTC
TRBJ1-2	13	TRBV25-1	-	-	CASSASGIYGYTF	TGTGCCAGCAGTGCGTCAGGGATCTATGGCTACACCTTC
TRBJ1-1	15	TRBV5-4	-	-	CASSLGRGFKAEAFF	TGTGCCAGCAGCTTGGGAAGGGGGTTCAAAGCTGAAGCTTTCTTT
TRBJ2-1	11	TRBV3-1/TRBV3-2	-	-	CASSPAHPGFF	TGTGCCAGCAGCCCCGCCCACCCGGGGTTCTTC
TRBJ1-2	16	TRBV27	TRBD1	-	CASSFVGQGEVYGYTF	TGTGCCAGCAGTTTCGTAGGACAGGGGGAAGTCTATGGCTACACCTTC
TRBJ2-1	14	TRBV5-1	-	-	CASSLGTGFNEQFF	TGCGCCAGCAGCTTGGGCACAGGGTTCAATGAGCAGTTCTTC
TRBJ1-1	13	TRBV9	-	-	CASSVAKNTEAFF	TGTGCCAGCAGCGTAGCCAAGAACACTGAAGCTTTCTTT
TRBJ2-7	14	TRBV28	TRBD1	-	CASGAGGSLDEQYF	TGTGCCAGCGGCGCAGGGGGATCCCTCGATGAGCAGTACTTC
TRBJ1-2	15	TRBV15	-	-	CATSRDPGVGYGYTF	TGTGCCACCAGCAGAGACCCAGGGGTGGGCTATGGCTACACCTTC
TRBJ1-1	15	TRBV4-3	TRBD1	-	CASSQEGQGRTEAFF	TGCGCCAGCAGCCAAGAAGGACAGGGTCGCACTGAAGCTTTCTTT
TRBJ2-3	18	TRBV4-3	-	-	CASSQEARRQASIDTQYF	TGCGCCAGCAGCCAAGAGGCCCGGAGGCAGGCATCAATAGATACGCAGTATTTT
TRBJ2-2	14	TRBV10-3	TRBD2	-	CAISGGGNTGELFF	TGTGCCATCAGTGGCGGGGGGAACACCGGGGAGCTGTTTTTT
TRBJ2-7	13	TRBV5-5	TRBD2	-	CASERGRTYEQYF	TGTGCCAGTGAGCGGGGGCGAACCTACGAGCAGTACTTC
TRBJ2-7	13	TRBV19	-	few	CASSIQGPYEQYF	TGTGCCAGTAGTATACAGGGCCCCTACGAGCAGTACTTC
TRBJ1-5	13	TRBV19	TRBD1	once	CASATGGLGAKHF	TGTGCCAGTGCTACAGGGGGGCTAGGGGCCAAGCATTTT
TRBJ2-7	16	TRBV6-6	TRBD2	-	CASSRISGRGSYEQYF	TGTGCCAGCAGTCGCATTAGCGGGAGAGGCTCCTACGAGCAGTACTTC
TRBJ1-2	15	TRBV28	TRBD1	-	CASGRTGVSSGGYTF	TGTGCCAGCGGGAGGACAGGGGTGAGTTCGGGCGGCTACACCTTC
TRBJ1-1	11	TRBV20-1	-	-	CSARIAAEAFF	TGCAGTGCTAGAATTGCGGCTGAAGCTTTCTTT
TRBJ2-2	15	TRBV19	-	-	CASNIAGQDTGELFF	TGTGCCAGTAACATCGCGGGGCAGGACACCGGGGAGCTGTTTTTT
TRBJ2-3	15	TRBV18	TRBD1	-	CASSTTGASTDTQYF	TGTGCCAGCTCGACCACAGGGGCTAGCACAGATACGCAGTATTTT
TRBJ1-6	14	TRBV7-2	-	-	CASKPQGPVAPLHF	TGTGCCAGCAAGCCTCAGGGCCCAGTTGCGCCCCTCCACTTT
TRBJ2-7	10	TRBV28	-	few	CASGRDEQYF	TGTGCCTCTGGGCGGGACGAGCAGTACTTC
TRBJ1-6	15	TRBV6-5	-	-	CASRGLVGDNSPLHF	TGTGCCAGCAGGGGACTCGTAGGGGACAATTCACCCCTCCACTTT
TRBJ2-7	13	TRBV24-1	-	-	CATSRDSSYEQYF	TGTGCCACATCCCGGGACTCTTCCTACGAGCAGTACTTC
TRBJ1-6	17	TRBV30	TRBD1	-	CAWSVPTWTGRNSPLHF	TGTGCCTGGAGTGTACCAACCTGGACAGGGCGGAATTCACCCCTCCACTTT
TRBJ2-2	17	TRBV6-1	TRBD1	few	CASSEIPTGVDTGELFF	TGTGCCAGCAGTGAAATACCGACAGGGGTTGACACCGGGGAGCTGTTTTTT
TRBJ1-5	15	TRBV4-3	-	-	CASSQDYWEHQPQHF	TGCGCCAGCAGCCAGGATTACTGGGAGCATCAGCCCCAGCATTTT
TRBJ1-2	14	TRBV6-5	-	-	CASFSWRANYGYTF	TGTGCCAGCTTCTCCTGGAGAGCTAACTATGGCTACACCTTC
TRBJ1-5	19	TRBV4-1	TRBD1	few	CASSQGGQGNSDSNQPQHF	TGCGCCAGCAGCCAAGGCGGACAGGGAAACTCCGATAGCAATCAGCCCCAGCATTTT
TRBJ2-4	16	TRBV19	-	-	CASRGGTVLAKNIQYF	TGTGCCAGTAGAGGGGGGACAGTTTTAGCCAAAAACATTCAGTACTTC
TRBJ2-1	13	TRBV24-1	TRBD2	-	CATSTSGRHEQFF	TGTGCCACCTCGACTAGCGGGAGACATGAGCAGTTCTTC
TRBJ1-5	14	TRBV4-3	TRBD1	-	CASSQETGAQPQHF	TGCGCCAGCAGCCAAGAGACAGGGGCTCAGCCCCAGCATTTT